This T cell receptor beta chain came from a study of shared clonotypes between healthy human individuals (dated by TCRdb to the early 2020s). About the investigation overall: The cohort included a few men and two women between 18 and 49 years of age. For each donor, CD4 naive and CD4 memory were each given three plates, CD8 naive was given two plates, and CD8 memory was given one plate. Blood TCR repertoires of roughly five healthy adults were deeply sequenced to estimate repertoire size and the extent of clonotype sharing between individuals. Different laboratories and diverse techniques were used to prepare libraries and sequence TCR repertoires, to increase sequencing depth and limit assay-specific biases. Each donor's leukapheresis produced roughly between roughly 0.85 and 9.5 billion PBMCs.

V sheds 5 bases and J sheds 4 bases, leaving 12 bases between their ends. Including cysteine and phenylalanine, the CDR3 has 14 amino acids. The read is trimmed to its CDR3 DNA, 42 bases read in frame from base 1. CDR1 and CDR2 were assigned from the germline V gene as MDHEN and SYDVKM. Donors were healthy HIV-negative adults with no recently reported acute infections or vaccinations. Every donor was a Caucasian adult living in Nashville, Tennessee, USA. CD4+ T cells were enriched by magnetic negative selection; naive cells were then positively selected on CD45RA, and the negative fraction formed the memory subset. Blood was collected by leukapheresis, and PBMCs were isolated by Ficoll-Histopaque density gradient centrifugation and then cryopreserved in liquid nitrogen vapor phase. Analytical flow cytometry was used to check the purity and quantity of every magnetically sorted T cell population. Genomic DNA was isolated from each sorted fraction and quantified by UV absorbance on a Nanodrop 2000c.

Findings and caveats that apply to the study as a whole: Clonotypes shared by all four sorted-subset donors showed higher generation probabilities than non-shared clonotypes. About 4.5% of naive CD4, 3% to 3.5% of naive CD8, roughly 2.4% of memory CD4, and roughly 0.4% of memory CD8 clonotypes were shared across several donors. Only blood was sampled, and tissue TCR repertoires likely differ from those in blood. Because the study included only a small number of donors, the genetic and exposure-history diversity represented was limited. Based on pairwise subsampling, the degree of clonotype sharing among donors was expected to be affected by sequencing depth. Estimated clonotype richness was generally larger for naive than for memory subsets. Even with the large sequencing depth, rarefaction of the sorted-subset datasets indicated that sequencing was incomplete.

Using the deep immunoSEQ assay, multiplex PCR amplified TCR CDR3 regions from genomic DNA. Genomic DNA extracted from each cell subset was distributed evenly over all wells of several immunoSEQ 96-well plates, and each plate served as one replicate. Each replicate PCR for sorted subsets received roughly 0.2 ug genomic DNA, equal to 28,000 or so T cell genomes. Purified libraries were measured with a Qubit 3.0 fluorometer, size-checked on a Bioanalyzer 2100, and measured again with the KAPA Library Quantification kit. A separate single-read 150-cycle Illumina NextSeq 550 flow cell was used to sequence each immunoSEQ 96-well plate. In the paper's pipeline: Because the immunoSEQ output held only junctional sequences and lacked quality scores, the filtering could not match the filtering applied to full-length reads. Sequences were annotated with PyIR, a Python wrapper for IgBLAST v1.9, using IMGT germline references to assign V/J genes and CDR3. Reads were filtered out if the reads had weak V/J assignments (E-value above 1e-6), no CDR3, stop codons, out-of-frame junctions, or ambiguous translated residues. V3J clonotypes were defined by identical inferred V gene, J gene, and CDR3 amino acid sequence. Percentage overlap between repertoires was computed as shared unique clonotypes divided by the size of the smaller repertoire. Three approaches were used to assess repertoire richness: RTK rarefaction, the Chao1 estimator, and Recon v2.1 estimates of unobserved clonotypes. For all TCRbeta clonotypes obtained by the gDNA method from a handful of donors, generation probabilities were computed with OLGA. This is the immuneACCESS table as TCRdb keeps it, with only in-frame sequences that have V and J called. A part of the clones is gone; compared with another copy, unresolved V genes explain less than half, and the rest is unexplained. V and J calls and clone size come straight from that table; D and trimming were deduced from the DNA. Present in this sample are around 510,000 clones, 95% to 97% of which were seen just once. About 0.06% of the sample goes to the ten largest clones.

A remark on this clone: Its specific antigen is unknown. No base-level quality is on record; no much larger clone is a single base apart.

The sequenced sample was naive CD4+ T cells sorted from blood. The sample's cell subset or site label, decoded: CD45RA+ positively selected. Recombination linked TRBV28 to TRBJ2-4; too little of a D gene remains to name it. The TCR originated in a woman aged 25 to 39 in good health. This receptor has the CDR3 CASSPMGQKNIQYF. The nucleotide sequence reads TGTGCCAGCAGTCCAATGGGCCAGAAAAACATTCAGTACTTC.